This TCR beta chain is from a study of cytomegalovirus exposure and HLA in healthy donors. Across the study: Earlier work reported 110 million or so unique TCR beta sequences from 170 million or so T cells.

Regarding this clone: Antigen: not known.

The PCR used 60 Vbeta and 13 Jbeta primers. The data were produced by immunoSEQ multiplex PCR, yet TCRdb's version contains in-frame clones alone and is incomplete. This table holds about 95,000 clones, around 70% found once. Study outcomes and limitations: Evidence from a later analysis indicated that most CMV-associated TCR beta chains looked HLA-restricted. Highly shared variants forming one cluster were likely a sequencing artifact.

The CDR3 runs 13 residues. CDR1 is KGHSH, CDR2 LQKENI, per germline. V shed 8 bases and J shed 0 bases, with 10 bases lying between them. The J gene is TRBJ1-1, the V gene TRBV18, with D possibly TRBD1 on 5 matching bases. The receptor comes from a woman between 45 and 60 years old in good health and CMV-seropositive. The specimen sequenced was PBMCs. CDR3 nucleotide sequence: TGTGCCAGCACGGACATCTTGAACACTGAAGCTTTCTTT. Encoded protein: CASTDILNTEAFF.